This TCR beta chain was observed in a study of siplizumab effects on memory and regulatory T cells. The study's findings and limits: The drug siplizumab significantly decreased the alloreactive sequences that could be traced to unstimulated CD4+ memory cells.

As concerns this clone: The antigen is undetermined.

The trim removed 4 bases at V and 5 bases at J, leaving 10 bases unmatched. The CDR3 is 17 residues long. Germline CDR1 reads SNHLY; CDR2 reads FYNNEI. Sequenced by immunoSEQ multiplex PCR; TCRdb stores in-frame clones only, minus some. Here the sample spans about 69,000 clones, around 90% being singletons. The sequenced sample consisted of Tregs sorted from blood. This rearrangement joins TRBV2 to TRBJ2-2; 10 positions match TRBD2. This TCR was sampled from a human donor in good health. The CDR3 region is CASSGSLAGGRTGELFF. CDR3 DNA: TGTGCCAGCAGTGGTTCTTTAGCGGGAGGTCGTACCGGGGAGCTGTTTTTT.